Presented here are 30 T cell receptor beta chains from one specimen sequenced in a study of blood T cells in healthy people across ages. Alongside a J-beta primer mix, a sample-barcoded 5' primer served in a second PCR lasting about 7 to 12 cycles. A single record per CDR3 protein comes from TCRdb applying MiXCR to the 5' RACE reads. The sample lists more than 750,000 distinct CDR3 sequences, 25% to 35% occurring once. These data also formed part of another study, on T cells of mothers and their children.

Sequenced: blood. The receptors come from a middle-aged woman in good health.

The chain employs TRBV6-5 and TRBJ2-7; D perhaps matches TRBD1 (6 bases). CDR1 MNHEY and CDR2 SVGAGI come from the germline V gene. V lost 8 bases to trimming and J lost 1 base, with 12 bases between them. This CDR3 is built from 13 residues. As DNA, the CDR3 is TGTGCCAGCCGGACAGTCCCTTCCTACGAGCAGTACTTC. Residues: CASRTVPSYEQYF.

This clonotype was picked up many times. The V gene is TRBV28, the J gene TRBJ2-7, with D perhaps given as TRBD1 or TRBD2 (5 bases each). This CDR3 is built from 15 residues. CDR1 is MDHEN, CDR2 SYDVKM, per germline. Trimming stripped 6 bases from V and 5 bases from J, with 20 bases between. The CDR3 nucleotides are TGTGCCAGCAGGGAGGCTCTGGCAGGGCGCCACGAGCAGTACTTC. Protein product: CASREALAGRHEQYF. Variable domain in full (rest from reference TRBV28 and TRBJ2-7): DVKVTQSSRYLVKRTGEKVFLECVQDMDHENMFWYRQDPGLGLRLIYFSYDVKMKEKGDIPEGYSVSREKKERFSLILESASTNQTSMYLCASREALAGRHEQYFGPGTRLTVT.

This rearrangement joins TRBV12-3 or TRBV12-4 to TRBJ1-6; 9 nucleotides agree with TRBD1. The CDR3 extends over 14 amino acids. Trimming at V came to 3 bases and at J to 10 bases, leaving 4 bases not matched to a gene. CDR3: CASSFTGGDSPLHF. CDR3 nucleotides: TGTGCCAGCAGTTTTACAGGGGGCGACTCACCCCTCCACTTT.

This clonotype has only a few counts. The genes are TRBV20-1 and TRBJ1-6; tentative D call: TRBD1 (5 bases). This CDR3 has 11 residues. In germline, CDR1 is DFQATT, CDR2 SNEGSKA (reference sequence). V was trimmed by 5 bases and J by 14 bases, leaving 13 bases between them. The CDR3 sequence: CSASPGGALHF. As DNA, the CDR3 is TGCAGTGCTTCCCCGGGGGGAGCCCTCCACTTT.

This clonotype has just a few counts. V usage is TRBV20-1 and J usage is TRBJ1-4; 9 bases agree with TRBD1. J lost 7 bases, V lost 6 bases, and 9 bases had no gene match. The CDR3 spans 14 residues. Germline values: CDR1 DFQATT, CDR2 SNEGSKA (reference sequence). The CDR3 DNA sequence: TGCAGTGCGAAAACCGGGACAGGGATTGAAAAACTGTTTTTT. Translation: CSAKTGTGIEKLFF.

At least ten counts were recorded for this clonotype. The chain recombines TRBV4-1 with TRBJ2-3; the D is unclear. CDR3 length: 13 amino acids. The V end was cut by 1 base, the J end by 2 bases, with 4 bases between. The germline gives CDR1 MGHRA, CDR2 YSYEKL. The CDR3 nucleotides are TGCGCCAGCAGCCAAGGTCACACAGATACGCAGTATTTT. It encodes CASSQGHTDTQYF.

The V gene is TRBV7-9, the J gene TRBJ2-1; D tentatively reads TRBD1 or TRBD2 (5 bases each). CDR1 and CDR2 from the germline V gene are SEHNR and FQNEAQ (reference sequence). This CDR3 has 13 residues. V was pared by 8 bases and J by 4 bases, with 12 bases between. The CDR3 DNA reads TGTGCCAGCGGTGGGACGCAATACAATGAGCAGTTCTTC. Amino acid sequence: CASGGTQYNEQFF.

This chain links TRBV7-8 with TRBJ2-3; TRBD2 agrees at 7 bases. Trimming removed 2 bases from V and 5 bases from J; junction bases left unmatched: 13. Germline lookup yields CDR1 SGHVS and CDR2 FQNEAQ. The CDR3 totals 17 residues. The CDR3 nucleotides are TGTGCCAGCAGCTTATCCCGCTGGACGGGGGGAAGAGATACGCAGTATTTT. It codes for CASSLSRWTGGRDTQYF. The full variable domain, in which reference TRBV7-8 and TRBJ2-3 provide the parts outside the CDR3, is GAGVSQSPRYKVAKRGQDVALRCDPISGHVSLFWYQQALGQGPEFLTYFQNEAQLDKSGLPSDRFFAERPEGSVSTLKIQRTQQEDSAVYLCASSLSRWTGGRDTQYFGPGTRLTVL.

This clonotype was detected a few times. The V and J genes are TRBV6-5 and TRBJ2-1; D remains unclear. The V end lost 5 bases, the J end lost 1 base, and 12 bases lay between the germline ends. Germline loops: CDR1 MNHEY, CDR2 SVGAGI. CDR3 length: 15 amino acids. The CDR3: CASSDRPGSYNEQFF. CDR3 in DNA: TGTGCCAGCAGTGACCGACCTGGGTCCTACAATGAGCAGTTCTTC.

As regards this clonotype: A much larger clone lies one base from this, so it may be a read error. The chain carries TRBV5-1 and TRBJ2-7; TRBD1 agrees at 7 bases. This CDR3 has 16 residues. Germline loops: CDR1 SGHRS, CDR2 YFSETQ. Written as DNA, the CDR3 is TGCGTCAGCAGCTTGGAGAGGGGGCGAACCTCCTACGAGCAGTACTTC. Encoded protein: CVSSLERGRTSYEQYF.

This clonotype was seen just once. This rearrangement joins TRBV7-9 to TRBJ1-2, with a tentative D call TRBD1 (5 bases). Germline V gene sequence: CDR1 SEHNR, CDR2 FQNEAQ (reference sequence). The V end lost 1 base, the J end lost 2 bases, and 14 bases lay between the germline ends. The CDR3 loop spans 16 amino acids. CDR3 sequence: CASSLGGDWENYGYTF. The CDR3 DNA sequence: TGTGCCAGCAGCTTAGGGGGGGACTGGGAGAACTATGGCTACACCTTC.

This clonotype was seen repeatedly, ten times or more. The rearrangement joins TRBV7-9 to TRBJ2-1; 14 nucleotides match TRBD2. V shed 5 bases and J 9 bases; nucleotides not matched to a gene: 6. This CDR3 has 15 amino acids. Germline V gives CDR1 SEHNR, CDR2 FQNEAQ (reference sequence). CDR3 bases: TGTGCCAGCAGCAATCCGGGACTAGCGGGGGTTGAGCAGTTCTTC. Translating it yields CASSNPGLAGVEQFF. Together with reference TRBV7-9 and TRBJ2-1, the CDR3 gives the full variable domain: DTGVSQNPRHKITKRGQNVTFRCDPISEHNRLYWYRQTLGQGPEFLTYFQNEAQLEKSRLLSDRFSAERPKGSFSTLEIQRTEQGDSAMYLCASSNPGLAGVEQFFGPGTRLTVL.

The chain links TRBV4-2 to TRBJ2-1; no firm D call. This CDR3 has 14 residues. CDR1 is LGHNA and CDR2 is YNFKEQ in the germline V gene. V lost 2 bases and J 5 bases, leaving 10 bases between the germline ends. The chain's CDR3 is CASSQSVRDNEQFF. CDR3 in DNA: TGTGCCAGCAGCCAATCCGTCCGGGACAATGAGCAGTTCTTC.

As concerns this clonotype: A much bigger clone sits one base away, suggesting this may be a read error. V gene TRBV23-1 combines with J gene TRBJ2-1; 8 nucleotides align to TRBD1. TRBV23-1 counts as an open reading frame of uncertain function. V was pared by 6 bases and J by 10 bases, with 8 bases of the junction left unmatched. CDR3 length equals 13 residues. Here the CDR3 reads CASRDREDYEQFF. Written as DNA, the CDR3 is TGCGCCAGCAGGGACAGGGAAGACTACGAGCAGTTCTTC.

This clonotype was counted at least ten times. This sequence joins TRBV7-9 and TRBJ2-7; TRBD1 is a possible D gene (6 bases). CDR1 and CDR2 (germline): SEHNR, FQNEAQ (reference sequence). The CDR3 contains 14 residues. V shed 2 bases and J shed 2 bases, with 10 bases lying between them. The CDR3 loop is CASSLPGDPYEQYF. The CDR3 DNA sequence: TGTGCCAGCAGCTTACCAGGGGATCCCTACGAGCAGTACTTC.

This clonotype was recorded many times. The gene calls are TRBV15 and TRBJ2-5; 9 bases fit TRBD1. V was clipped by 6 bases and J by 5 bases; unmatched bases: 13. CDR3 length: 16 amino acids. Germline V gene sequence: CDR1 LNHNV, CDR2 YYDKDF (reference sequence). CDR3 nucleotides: TGTGCCACCAGTCCCTCGGGGGGACAGGGAGGGGAGACCCAGTACTTC. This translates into CATSPSGGQGGETQYF.

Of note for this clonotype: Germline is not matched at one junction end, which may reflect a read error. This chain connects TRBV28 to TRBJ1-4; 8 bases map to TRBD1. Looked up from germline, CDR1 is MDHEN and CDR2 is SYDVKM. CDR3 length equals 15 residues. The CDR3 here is CASSLNGQGNEKLFF. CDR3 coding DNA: TGTGCCAGTAGTTTAAACGGACAGGGTAATGAAAAACTGTTTTTT. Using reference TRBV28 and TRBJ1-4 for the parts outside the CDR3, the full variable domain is DVKVTQSSRYLVKRTGEKVFLECVQDMDHENMFWYRQDPGLGLRLIYFSYDVKMKEKGDIPEGYSVSREKKERFSLILESASTNQTSMYLCASSLNGQGNEKLFFGSGTQLSVL.

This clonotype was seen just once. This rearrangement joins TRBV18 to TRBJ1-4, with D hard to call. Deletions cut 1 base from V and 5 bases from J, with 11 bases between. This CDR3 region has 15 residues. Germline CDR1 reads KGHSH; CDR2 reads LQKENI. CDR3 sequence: CASSPLSGRNEKLFF. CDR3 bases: TGTGCCAGCTCACCACTATCGGGCCGGAATGAAAAACTGTTTTTT.

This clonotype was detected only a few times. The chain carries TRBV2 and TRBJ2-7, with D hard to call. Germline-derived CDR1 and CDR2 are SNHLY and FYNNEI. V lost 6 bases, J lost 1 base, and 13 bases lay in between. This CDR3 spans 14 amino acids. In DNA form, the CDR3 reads TGTGCCAGCAGGCTGACACCTACTTCCTACGAGCAGTACTTC. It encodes CASRLTPTSYEQYF.

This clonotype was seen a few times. CDR3 loop: CASSYAGTGNSPLHF. DNA of the CDR3: TGCGCCAGCAGTTACGCCGGGACGGGCAATTCACCCCTCCACTTT. The chain is built from TRBV5-1 and TRBJ1-6, with a weak D call TRBD1 (5 bases). Per the germline V gene, CDR1 is SGHRS and CDR2 is YFSETQ. The CDR3 consists of 15 residues. Trimming cost V 5 bases and J 7 bases, with 16 bases left between them.

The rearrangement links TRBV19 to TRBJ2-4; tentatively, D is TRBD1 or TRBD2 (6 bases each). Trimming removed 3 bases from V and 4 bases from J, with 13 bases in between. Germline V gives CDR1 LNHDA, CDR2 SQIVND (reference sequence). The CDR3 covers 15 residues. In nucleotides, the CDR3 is TGTGCCAGTAGTATCTACGGGGGCCAGAAAAACATTCAGTACTTC. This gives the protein CASSIYGGQKNIQYF. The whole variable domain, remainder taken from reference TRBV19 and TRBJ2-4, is DGGITQSPKYLFRKEGQNVTLSCEQNLNHDAMYWYRQDPGQGLRLIYYSQIVNDFQKGDIAEGYSVSREKKESFPLTVTSAQKNPTAFYLCASSIYGGQKNIQYFGAGTRLSVL.

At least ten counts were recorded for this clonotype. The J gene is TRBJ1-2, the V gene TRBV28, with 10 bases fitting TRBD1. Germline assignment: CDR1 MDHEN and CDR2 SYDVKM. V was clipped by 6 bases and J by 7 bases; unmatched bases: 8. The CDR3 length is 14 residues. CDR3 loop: CASSLRWDRGGYTF. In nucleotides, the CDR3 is TGTGCCAGCAGCCTACGCTGGGACAGGGGTGGCTACACCTTC.

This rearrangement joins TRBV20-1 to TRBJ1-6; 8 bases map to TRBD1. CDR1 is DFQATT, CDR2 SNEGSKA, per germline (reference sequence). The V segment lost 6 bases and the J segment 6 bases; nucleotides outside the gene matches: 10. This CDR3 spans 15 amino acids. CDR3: CSAPPGQDPNSPLHF. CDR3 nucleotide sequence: TGCAGTGCGCCCCCGGGACAGGATCCTAATTCACCCCTCCACTTT.

CDR3 sequence (DNA): TGTGCCAGCAGCCCTTTTCGAGCAGATACGCAGTATTTT. Protein sequence: CASSPFRADTQYF. This chain links TRBV5-6 with TRBJ2-3; no firm D call. Between the trimmed V and J ends, which lost 4 bases and 4 bases, there was a span of 10 bases. From germline, CDR1 is SGHDT and CDR2 YYEEEE. The CDR3 is made up of 13 amino acids.

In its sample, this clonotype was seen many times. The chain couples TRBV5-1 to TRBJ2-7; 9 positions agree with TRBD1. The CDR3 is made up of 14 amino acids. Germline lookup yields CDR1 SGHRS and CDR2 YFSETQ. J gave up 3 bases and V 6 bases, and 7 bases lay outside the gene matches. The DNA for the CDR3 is TGCGCCAGCAACGACGGGACAGGGAACTACGAGCAGTACTTC. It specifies CASNDGTGNYEQYF.

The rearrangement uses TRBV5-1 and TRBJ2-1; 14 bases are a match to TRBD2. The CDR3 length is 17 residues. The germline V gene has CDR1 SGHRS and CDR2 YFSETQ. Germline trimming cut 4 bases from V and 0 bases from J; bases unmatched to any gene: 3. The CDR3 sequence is CASSGTSGGHSYNEQFF. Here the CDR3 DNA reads TGCGCCAGCAGCGGGACTAGCGGGGGTCACTCCTACAATGAGCAGTTCTTC.

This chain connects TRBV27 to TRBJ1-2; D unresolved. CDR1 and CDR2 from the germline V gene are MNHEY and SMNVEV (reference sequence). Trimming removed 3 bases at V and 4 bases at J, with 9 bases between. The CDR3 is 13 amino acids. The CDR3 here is CASSFYPGYGYTF. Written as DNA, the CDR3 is TGTGCCAGCAGTTTTTATCCGGGCTATGGCTACACCTTC.

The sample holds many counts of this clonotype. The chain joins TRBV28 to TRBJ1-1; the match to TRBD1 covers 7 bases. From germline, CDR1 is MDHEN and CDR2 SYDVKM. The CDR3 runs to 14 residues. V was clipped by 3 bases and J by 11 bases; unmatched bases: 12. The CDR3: CASSLRYEGATAFF. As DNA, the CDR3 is TGTGCCAGCAGTTTGAGGTATGAGGGGGCGACGGCTTTCTTT.

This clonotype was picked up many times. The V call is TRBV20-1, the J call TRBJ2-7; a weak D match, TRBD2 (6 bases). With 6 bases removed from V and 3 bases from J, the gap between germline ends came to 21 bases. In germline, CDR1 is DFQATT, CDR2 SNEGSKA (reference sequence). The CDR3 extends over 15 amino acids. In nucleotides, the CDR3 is TGCAGTGCCAGTCACTCCCGGGAGTACCACTACGAGCAGTACTTC. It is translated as CSASHSREYHYEQYF.

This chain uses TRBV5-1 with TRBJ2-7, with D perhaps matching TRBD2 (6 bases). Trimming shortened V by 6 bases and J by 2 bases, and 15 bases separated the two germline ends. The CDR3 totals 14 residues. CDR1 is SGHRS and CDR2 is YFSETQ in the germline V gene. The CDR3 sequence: CASTGGGNPYEQYF. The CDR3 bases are TGCGCCAGCACCGGAGGCGGGAACCCCTACGAGCAGTACTTC.